The T cell receptor (beta chain) described here comes from a study of cytomegalovirus exposure and HLA in healthy donors. The CDR3 covers 15 residues. CDR1 SGHNT and CDR2 YENEEA come from the germline V gene. With 6 bases clipped from V and 1 base from J, the junction kept 6 bases outside the gene matches. As to this clone: The target antigen is unknown.

PCR used 60 Vbeta primers and 13 Jbeta primers. Libraries were prepared by immunoSEQ multiplex PCR; TCRdb keeps only in-frame clonotypes and omits some of them. Of tens of thousands of clones listed, about 70% are singletons. Whole-study results and caveats: In a later analysis, approximately 15,000 TCR beta sequences were associated with HLA alleles at 0.05 false discovery rate. As a later analysis showed, a missense DCLRE1C variant was linked to trimming of TCR beta V- and J-genes. Earlier findings revealed that most TCR beta V segments proved productive either about 90% or about 30% of the time. In a later analysis, HLA-associated beta chains showed higher expansion and lower generation probabilities than comparable chains.

The sequence was obtained from a woman between 50 and 59 years old in good health and CMV-seropositive. Sequencing was performed on PBMCs. The chain is built from TRBV11-3 and TRBJ2-3; 8 positions agree with TRBD2. DNA for the CDR3: TGTGCCAGCAGTCAAACTAGCGGACGCACAGATACGCAGTATTTT. Translation gives CASSQTSGRTDTQYF.